This TCR beta chain is from a study of identical twins. TCRdb fed the 5' RACE reads into MiXCR, producing one record per CDR3 protein. Here the sample spans about 810,000 distinct CDR3 sequences, roughly 12% being singletons. A note on this clonotype: Antigen: not known.

Overall study findings and caveats: Findings depended on cross-sectional statistics rather than tracking the same donors.

This same sample was also taken into another study, of yellow fever vaccine responses in identical twins.

Material for sequencing was PBMCs. The receptor comes from a woman under 30 in good health.

CDR3 amino acids: CAISEGQISYNEQFF. The CDR3 DNA reads as TGTGCCATCAGCGAGGGACAAATCTCCTACAATGAGCAGTTCTTC. This sequence joins TRBV10-3 and TRBJ2-1, with D maybe TRBD1 (6 bases). V lost 6 bases and J 0 bases, leaving 12 bases between the germline ends. This CDR3 spans 15 amino acids. Germline V gene data show CDR1 as ENHRY and CDR2 as SYGVKD.